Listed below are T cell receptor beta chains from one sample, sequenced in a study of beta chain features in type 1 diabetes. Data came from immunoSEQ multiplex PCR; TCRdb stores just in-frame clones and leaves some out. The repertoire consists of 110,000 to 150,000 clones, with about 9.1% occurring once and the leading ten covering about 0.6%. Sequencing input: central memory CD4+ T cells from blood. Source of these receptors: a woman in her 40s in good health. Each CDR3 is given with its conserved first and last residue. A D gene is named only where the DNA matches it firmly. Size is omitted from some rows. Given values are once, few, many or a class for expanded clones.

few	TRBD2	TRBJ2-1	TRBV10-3	CAISYSGGASYNEQFF	TGTGCCATCAGTTATAGCGGGGGGGCCTCCTACAATGAGCAGTTCTTC
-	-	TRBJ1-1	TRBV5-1	CASSFGREGETEAFF	TGCGCCAGCAGCTTTGGCAGGGAGGGGGAGACTGAAGCTTTCTTT
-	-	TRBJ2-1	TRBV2	CASSTEVYNEQFF	TGTGCCAGCAGTACAGAAGTGTACAATGAGCAGTTCTTC
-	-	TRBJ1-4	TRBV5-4	CASSWGATNEKLFF	TGTGCCAGCAGCTGGGGGGCAACTAATGAAAAACTGTTTTTT
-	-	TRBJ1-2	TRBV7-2	CASTLGGKDGYTF	TGTGCCAGCACCCTAGGAGGGAAGGATGGCTACACCTTC
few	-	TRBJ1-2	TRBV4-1	CASSQGAIMDYGYTF	TGCGCCAGCAGCCAAGGGGCTATCATGGACTATGGCTACACCTTC
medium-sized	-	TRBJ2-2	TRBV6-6	CASRPTGLDTGELFF	TGTGCCAGCAGGCCCACGGGGTTGGACACCGGGGAGCTGTTTTTT
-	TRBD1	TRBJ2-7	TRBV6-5	CASSYLQGKQYF	TGTGCCAGCAGTTACCTACAGGGGAAGCAGTACTTC
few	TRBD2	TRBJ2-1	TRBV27	CASSLSRTRNEQFF	TGTGCCAGCAGTTTATCACGGACTAGAAATGAGCAGTTCTTC
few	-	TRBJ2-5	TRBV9	CASSVDNPGTYQETQYF	TGTGCCAGCAGCGTAGACAATCCGGGTACCTACCAAGAGACCCAGTACTTC
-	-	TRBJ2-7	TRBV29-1	CSLFNRGGYEQYF	TGCAGTCTTTTCAACAGGGGAGGCTACGAGCAGTACTTC
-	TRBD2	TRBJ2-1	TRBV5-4	CASSSRTSGGAGVF	TGTGCCAGCAGCAGTCGGACTAGCGGGGGGGCAGGGGTCTTC
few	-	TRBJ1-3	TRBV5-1	CASSPRRGSGNTIYF	TGTGCCAGCAGCCCACGGAGGGGCTCTGGAAACACCATATATTTT
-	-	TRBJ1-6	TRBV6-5	CASATSLYNSPLHF	TGTGCCAGCGCTACTAGTCTTTATAATTCACCCCTCCACTTT
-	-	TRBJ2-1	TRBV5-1	CASSQMTGVYNEQFF	TGCGCCAGCAGCCAGATGACGGGGGTCTACAATGAGCAGTTCTTC
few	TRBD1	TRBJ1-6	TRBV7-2	CASSTQTGGYNSPLHF	TGTGCCAGCAGCACCCAGACAGGGGGATATAATTCACCCCTCCACTTT
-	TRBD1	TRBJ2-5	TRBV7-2	CASSRDRGEETQYF	TGTGCCAGCAGCCGGGACAGGGGAGAGGAGACCCAGTACTTC
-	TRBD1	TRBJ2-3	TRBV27	CASSPGQGRTDTQYF	TGTGCCAGCAGTCCGGGACAGGGGAGGACAGATACGCAGTATTTT
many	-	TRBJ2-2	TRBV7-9	CASSLPGTGELFF	TGTGCCAGCAGCTTACCAGGAACCGGGGAGCTGTTTTTT
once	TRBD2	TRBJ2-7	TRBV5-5	CASSLMSSGSGFDYEQYF	TGTGCCAGCAGCTTGATGTCTAGCGGATCCGGGTTTGACTACGAGCAGTACTTC
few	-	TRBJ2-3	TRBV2	CASSGPYSADTQYF	TGTGCCAGCAGTGGACCGTATAGCGCAGATACGCAGTATTTT
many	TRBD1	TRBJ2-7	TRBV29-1	CSVFGTGSSYEQYF	TGCAGCGTTTTTGGGACAGGCAGCTCCTACGAGCAGTACTTC
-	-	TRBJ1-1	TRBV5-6	CASTNGGGFRGAEAFF	TGTGCCAGCACCAATGGAGGAGGGTTTCGAGGGGCTGAAGCTTTCTTT